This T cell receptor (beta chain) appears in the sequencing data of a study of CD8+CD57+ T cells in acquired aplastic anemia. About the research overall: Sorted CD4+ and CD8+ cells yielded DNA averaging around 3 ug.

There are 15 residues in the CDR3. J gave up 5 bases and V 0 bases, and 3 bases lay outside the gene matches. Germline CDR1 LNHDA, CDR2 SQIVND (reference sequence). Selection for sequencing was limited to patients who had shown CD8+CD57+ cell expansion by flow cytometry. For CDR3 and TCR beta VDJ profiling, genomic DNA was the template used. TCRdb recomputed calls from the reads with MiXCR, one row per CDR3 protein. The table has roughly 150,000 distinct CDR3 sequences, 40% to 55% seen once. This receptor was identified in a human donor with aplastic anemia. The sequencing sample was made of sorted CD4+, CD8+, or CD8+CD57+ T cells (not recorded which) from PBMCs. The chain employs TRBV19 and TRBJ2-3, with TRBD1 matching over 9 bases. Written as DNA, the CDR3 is TGTGCCAGTAGTATAGATACAGGGGGCGTAGATACGCAGTATTTT. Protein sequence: CASSIDTGGVDTQYF. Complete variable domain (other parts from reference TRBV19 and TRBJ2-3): DGGITQSPKYLFRKEGQNVTLSCEQNLNHDAMYWYRQDPGQGLRLIYYSQIVNDFQKGDIAEGYSVSREKKESFPLTVTSAQKNPTAFYLCASSIDTGGVDTQYFGPGTRLTVL.